This is a list of T cell receptor beta chains from one sample in a study of blood T cell repertoires in COVID-19. Produced via immunoSEQ multiplex PCR; TCRdb's table is partial and in-frame only. The data contain roughly 75,000 clones, around 89% of them seen just once; the ten biggest clones take up 0.55% to 0.75%. Sequencing was performed on peripheral blood. The receptors derive from a man aged 55 to 70 with acute or convalescent COVID-19. Both conserved end residues are part of each CDR3. The order of the fields is J gene, V gene, clone size, D gene, CDR3 protein, CDR3 DNA. D genes are given only for firm matches. Rows may omit the clone size; those that give it use once, few, many or a size class.

TRBJ1-2 | TRBV28 | . | . | CASTPSPGRFRGYTF | TGTGCCAGCACCCCTTCTCCAGGGCGATTCAGGGGCTACACCTTC
TRBJ2-2 | TRBV7-8 | . | TRBD2 | CASSLASGANTGELFF | TGTGCCAGCAGCTTAGCTAGCGGGGCGAACACCGGGGAGCTGTTTTTT
TRBJ2-5 | TRBV2 | . | . | CASKGGQQETQYF | TGTGCCAGCAAGGGGGGACAGCAAGAGACCCAGTACTTC
TRBJ2-7 | TRBV6-5 | once | . | CASSRENEQYF | TGTGCCAGCAGCAGGGAAAACGAGCAGTACTTC
TRBJ1-1 | TRBV18 | . | . | CASSPQIGQTNTEAFF | TGTGCCAGCTCACCTCAAATCGGACAGACGAACACTGAAGCTTTCTTT
TRBJ2-1 | TRBV2 | . | TRBD2 | CASSEPSGTLREQFF | TGTGCCAGCAGTGAGCCTAGCGGGACCTTAAGGGAGCAGTTCTTC
TRBJ2-1 | TRBV19 | once | TRBD2 | CASTGTNNEQFF | TGTGCCAGTACCGGGACTAACAATGAGCAGTTCTTC
TRBJ1-4 | TRBV10-3 | . | . | CAISERGATNEKLFF | TGTGCCATCAGTGAGCGGGGAGCCACTAATGAAAAACTGTTTTTT
TRBJ1-1 | TRBV7-9 | . | TRBD1 | CASSIGTGGGKATEAFF | TGTGCCAGCAGCATTGGGACAGGGGGCGGTAAGGCCACTGAAGCTTTCTTT
TRBJ1-1 | TRBV5-1 | . | TRBD1 | CASSSRDRLNTEAFF | TGCGCCAGCAGCTCCCGGGACAGATTGAACACTGAAGCTTTCTTT
TRBJ1-4 | TRBV2 | . | . | CASSEGATPSGKLFF | TGTGCCAGCAGTGAGGGGGCCACCCCCTCTGGAAAACTGTTTTTT
TRBJ2-5 | TRBV7-8 | . | . | CASSLGQIQETQYF | TGTGCCAGCAGCTTAGGACAGATTCAAGAGACCCAGTACTTC
TRBJ2-7 | TRBV29-1 | . | . | CSVIQGYEQYF | TGCAGCGTAATACAGGGTTACGAGCAGTACTTC
TRBJ2-5 | TRBV5-1 | . | TRBD2 | CASFPSSGGVQETQYF | TGCGCCAGTTTTCCAAGTAGCGGGGGGGTCCAAGAGACCCAGTACTTC
TRBJ2-1 | TRBV19 | . | . | CASSISSPGEQFF | TGTGCCAGTAGTATATCAAGCCCGGGGGAGCAGTTCTTC
TRBJ1-1 | TRBV28 | . | . | CASSLLRGNTEAFF | TGTGCCAGCAGCCTCCTCCGGGGGAACACTGAAGCTTTCTTT
TRBJ1-2 | TRBV5-8 | once | . | CASSRQAYGYTF | TGTGCCAGCAGCCGACAGGCGTACGGCTACACCTTC
TRBJ2-1 | TRBV9 | . | . | CASSPPGRGSENEQFF | TGTGCCAGCAGCCCCCCTGGTAGGGGTTCTGAGAATGAGCAGTTCTTC
TRBJ1-1 | TRBV5-1 | . | . | CASVDTNTEAFF | TGCGCCAGCGTGGACACGAACACTGAAGCTTTCTTT
TRBJ2-3 | TRBV20-1 | . | . | CSATLPDTQYF | TGCAGTGCTACCCTCCCCGATACGCAGTATTTT
TRBJ1-2 | TRBV6-5 | once | . | CASSYGLRGEGYTF | TGTGCCAGCAGTTACGGCCTGCGGGGAGAAGGCTACACCTTC
TRBJ2-3 | TRBV5-1 | . | . | CASSLANREDTQYF | TGCGCCAGCAGCTTGGCTAACAGGGAGGATACGCAGTATTTT
TRBJ1-2 | TRBV29-1 | . | . | CSAGTQYGYTF | TGCAGCGCCGGGACTCAGTATGGCTACACCTTC
TRBJ2-1 | TRBV12-3/TRBV12-4 | . | TRBD2 | CASSKRTSTIF | TGTGCCAGCAGTAAGAGGACTAGCACCATCTTC
TRBJ2-5 | TRBV9 | once | TRBD2 | CASSVVDGEGSGKQETQYF | TGTGCCAGCAGCGTAGTGGATGGGGAGGGTAGCGGAAAACAAGAGACCCAGTACTTC
TRBJ2-3 | TRBV5-1 | . | TRBD2 | CASSLELAGGTDTQYF | TGCGCCAGCAGCTTGGAACTAGCGGGAGGCACAGATACGCAGTATTTT
TRBJ1-2 | TRBV18 | . | . | CASSPLFQIHTNYGYTF | TGTGCCAGCTCACCTCTTTTTCAGATCCACACTAACTATGGCTACACCTTC
TRBJ2-1 | TRBV27 | . | . | CASSLRDYNEQFF | TGTGCCAGCAGTTTACGGGACTACAATGAGCAGTTCTTC
TRBJ2-1 | TRBV6-1 | . | . | CASSETGFNEQFF | TGTGCCAGCAGTGAAACGGGATTCAATGAGCAGTTCTTC
TRBJ1-3 | TRBV5-1 | . | TRBD1 | CASSPGTAGNTIYF | TGCGCCAGCAGCCCCGGGACAGCTGGAAACACCATATATTTT
TRBJ1-2 | TRBV5-6 | . | TRBD1 | CASSPQDREGYTF | TGTGCCAGCAGCCCCCAGGACAGGGAAGGCTACACCTTC
TRBJ1-1 | TRBV25-1 | . | . | CASSNQGTTEAFF | TGTGCCAGCAGTAATCAGGGGACCACTGAAGCTTTCTTT
TRBJ1-1 | TRBV6-5 | . | . | CASSPLFDAGVAFF | TGTGCCAGCAGCCCCCTTTTCGACGCGGGGGTTGCTTTCTTT
TRBJ1-5 | TRBV30 | . | . | CAWRHLDQPQHF | TGTGCCTGGAGACACCTGGATCAGCCCCAGCATTTT
TRBJ2-7 | TRBV7-3 | . | TRBD2 | CASSSVAGGEQYF | TGTGCCAGCAGCTCCGTAGCGGGAGGTGAGCAGTACTTC
TRBJ1-1 | TRBV7-6 | . | . | CASSRNQGKSTEAFF | TGTGCCAGCAGCCGCAACCAGGGGAAGAGCACTGAAGCTTTCTTT
TRBJ1-6 | TRBV27 | few | TRBD1 | CASSQGQDGYSPLHF | TGTGCCAGCAGTCAGGGACAGGATGGGTATTCACCCCTCCACTTT
TRBJ2-1 | TRBV29-1 | . | TRBD2 | CSVDRLLAGGVRNEQFF | TGCAGCGTTGATCGGCTGCTAGCGGGGGGTGTAAGGAATGAGCAGTTCTTC
TRBJ1-5 | TRBV10-2 | . | TRBD1 | CASSDRTGGYQPQHF | TGCGCCAGCAGTGACAGGACAGGGGGTTATCAGCCCCAGCATTTT
TRBJ1-1 | TRBV27 | . | . | CASLSRGHNTEAFF | TGTGCCAGCCTTTCGAGAGGGCACAACACTGAAGCTTTCTTT
TRBJ1-2 | TRBV13 | . | . | CASSLVAGSYGYTF | TGTGCCAGCAGCTTAGTCGCGGGATCCTATGGCTACACCTTC
TRBJ2-1 | TRBV5-1 | . | TRBD2 | CASSGGSSTRGNEQFF | TGCGCCAGCAGCGGCGGGAGTAGCACCCGGGGCAATGAGCAGTTCTTC
TRBJ2-6 | TRBV5-1 | . | TRBD1 | CASSTRTGTGAASGANVLTF | TGCGCCAGCAGCACCCGAACGGGGACAGGGGCAGCCTCTGGGGCCAACGTCCTGACTTTC
TRBJ2-2 | TRBV5-1 | . | . | CASSEGPGELFF | TGCGCCAGCAGCGAGGGTCCCGGGGAGCTGTTTTTT
TRBJ1-6 | TRBV5-1 | . | . | CASSFSNSPLHF | TGCGCCAGCAGCTTCAGTAATTCACCCCTCCACTTT
TRBJ2-1 | TRBV10-3 | . | TRBD2 | CAISDRTSGGVDNEQFF | TGTGCCATCAGTGACAGGACTAGCGGGGGGGTGGACAATGAGCAGTTCTTC
TRBJ2-7 | TRBV10-1 | . | . | CASSDWQGNCEQYF | TGCGCCAGCAGTGATTGGCAGGGTAATTGCGAGCAGTACTTC
TRBJ2-5 | TRBV5-1 | . | . | CASSEGHQQETQYF | TGCGCCAGCAGTGAAGGACACCAACAAGAGACCCAGTACTTC
TRBJ2-3 | TRBV7-9 | . | TRBD2 | CASSPLRGGTDTQYF | TGTGCCAGCAGTCCCCTGCGGGGGGGCACAGATACGCAGTATTTT
TRBJ2-5 | TRBV3-1/TRBV3-2 | . | TRBD1 | CASSPLDREGTQYF | TGTGCCAGCAGCCCCCTTGACAGGGAAGGGACCCAGTACTTC
TRBJ1-5 | TRBV14 | few | . | CASSQLESINQPQHF | TGTGCCAGCAGCCAACTGGAGAGCATCAATCAGCCCCAGCATTTT
TRBJ1-2 | TRBV27 | once | TRBD1 | CASRSGTGVAGYTF | TGTGCCAGCAGGTCCGGGACAGGGGTGGCTGGCTACACCTTC
TRBJ2-6 | TRBV6-1 | . | . | CASSEAIGSGANVLTF | TGTGCCAGCAGTGAAGCGATAGGGAGTGGGGCCAACGTCCTGACTTTC
TRBJ2-5 | TRBV3-1/TRBV3-2 | . | . | CASSQGPTQTQYF | TGTGCCAGCAGCCAAGGTCCCACTCAGACCCAGTACTTC
TRBJ2-6 | TRBV9 | . | . | CASSPSGANVLTF | TGTGCCAGCAGCCCGTCCGGGGCCAACGTCCTGACTTTC
TRBJ1-3 | TRBV19 | . | . | CASTPPGTLSGNTIYF | TGTGCCAGTACTCCACCCGGGACACTCTCTGGAAACACCATATATTTT
TRBJ2-7 | TRBV6-5 | . | TRBD1 | CASSYSGTGGFYEQYF | TGTGCCAGCAGTTACTCCGGGACAGGGGGCTTCTACGAGCAGTACTTC